The subject of this entry is one TCR beta chain. No antigen is known for it. There are no base qualities to consult, and no much larger clone falls within one base. The sample originates from a study of T-cell reconstitution after alpha-beta-depleted transplantation in children (TCRdb year 2016). Context from the whole study: T-cell immune reconstitution after TCRalphabeta/CD19-depleted allogeneic hematopoietic cell transplantation in children was quantitatively tracked in the study by means of TCR repertoire profiling.

The library relied on PCR. Sequencing was performed on an Illumina HiSeq 2500. TCR libraries were prepared with molecular barcoding, using unique molecular identifiers to normalize TCRbeta repertoire quantification. The public reads were reanalyzed by TCRdb: fastp trimming at Q25, MiXCR alignment, in-frame beta chains only. Rows with a matching CDR3 protein are joined into one entry that keeps the most common DNA and genes. For this sample the table gives 450,000 to 600,000 distinct CDR3 sequences, of which about 30% were detected only once. The leading ten clones occupy 2% to 2.5% of the sample. The CDR3 covers 12 residues, taking in both the cysteine and the phenylalanine. Only the CDR3 part of the read is kept: 36 bases, read in frame from the first base. The germline V gene supplies CDR1 MDHEN and CDR2 SYDVKM. Cut back by 4 bases and 4 bases, the V and J ends lie 5 bases apart.

The sequence is built from TRBV28 and TRBJ2-1; the D gene cannot be named for sure. The TCR was taken from a human donor who donated a stem cell graft to a child with aplastic anemia. The sequencing here drew on PBMCs from the stem cell graft donor, taken from the stem cell graft. The sequenced DNA is TGTGCCAGCAGTTGGGGATACAATGAGCAGTTCTTC. Translated, this is CASSWGYNEQFF. Full variable domain (CDR3 extended with the reference TRBV28 and TRBJ2-1 proteins): DVKVTQSSRYLVKRTGEKVFLECVQDMDHENMFWYRQDPGLGLRLIYFSYDVKMKEKGDIPEGYSVSREKKERFSLILESASTNQTSMYLCASSWGYNEQFFGPGTRLTVL.